This T cell receptor (beta chain) comes out of a study of neurological immune-mediated disorders. CDR1 is SEHNR and CDR2 is FQNEAQ in the germline V gene (reference sequence). V lost 6 bases and J lost 0; bases outside the gene matches: 16. The CDR3 contains 20 residues. TCRdb redid the calling of the 5' RACE reads with MiXCR, one entry per CDR3 protein. The sample yields roughly 21,000 distinct CDR3 sequences, around a sixth seen once. This clonotype was detected ten times or more. Antigen specificity is unknown. Findings and limits, study-wide: Expanded clones shared no CDR3 amino acid sequences across subjects, suggesting private repertoires in all groups. Phylogenetic grouping assigned the repertoires of 18 of 34 multiple sclerosis patients to one related-CDR3 cluster, which constitutes a possible signature. Association with the multiple sclerosis repertoire cluster was not found for any clinical or MRI feature.

Sequenced: CD8+ T cells from blood. The rearrangement links TRBV7-9 to TRBJ2-2; 10 bases match TRBD1. The TCR comes from a woman aged 18-29 years with multiple sclerosis. The CDR3 loop is CASRGSGTGALYSNTGELFF. The CDR3 bases are TGTGCCAGCAGGGGCTCCGGGACAGGGGCGCTATACTCGAACACCGGGGAGCTGTTTTTT.